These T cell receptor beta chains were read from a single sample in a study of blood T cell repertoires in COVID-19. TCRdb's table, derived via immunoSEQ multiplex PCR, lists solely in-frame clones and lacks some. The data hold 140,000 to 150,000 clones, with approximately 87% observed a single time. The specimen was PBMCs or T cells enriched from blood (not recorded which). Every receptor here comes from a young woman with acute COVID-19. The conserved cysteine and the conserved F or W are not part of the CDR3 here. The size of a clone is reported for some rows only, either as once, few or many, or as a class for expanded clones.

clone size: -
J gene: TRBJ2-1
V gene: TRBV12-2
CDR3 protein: ASRFPLGASYNEQF

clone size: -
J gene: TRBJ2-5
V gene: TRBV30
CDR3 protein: AWTQGSETQY

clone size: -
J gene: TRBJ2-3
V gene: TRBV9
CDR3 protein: ASVPGQGATDTQY

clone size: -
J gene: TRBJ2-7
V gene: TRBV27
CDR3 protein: ASSTLVPPGQGGEQY

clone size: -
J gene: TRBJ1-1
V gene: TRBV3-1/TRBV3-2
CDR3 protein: ASSQAAGTGTEAF

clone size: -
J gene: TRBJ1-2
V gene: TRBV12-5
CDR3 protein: ASGLDRGNGYT

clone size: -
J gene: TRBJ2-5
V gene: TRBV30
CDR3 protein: AWSVLFQETQY

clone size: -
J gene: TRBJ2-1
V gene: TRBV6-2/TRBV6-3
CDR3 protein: ASSSGGENYNEQF

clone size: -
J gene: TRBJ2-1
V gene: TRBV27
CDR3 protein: ASSFTGASSYNEQF

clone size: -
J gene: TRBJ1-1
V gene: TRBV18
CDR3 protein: ASSPSDGQELLKAF

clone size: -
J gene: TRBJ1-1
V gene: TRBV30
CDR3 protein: AWALGGGGNTEAF

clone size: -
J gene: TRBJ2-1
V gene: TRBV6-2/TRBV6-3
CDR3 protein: ASSPGVAVINEQF

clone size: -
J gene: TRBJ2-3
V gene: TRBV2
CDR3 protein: ASSARATDTQY

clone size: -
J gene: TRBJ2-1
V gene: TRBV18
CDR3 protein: ASSPPLGSGGSYNEQF

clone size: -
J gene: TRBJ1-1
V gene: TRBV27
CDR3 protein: ASRIQGMNTEAF

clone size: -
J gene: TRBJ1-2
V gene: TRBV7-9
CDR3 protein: ASTETGGRDGYT

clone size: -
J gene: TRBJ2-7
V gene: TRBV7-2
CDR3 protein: ASSTRTSGSVEQY

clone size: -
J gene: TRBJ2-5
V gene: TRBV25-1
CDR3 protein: ASSESQGSEETQY

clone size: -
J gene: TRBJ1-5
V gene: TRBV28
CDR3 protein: ASQVQGNNQPQH

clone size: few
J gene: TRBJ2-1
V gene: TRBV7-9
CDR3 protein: ASSLAFRGTNEQF

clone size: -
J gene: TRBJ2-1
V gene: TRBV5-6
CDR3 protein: ASSSPSNEQF

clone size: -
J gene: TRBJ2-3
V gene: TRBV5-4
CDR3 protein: ASSLQTGADTQY

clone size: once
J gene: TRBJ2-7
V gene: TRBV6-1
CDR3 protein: ASSEGGYEQY

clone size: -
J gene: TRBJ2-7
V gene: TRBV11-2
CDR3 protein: ASSYASSASAYEQY

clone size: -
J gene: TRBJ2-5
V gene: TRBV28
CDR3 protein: ASSLETGTEYQETQY

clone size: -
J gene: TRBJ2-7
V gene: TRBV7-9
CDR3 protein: ASSRDRDEQY

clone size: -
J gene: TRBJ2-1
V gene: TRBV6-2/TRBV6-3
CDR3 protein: ASSYSRGRSSYNEQF

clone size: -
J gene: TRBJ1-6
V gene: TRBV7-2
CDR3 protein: ASSPRQAGDSPLH

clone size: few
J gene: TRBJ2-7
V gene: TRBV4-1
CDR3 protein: ASSQSWVGTGSYEQY

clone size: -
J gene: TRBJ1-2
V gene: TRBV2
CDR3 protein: ASSDPGEGYGYT

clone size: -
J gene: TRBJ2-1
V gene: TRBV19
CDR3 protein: ASSIVGGSWNEQF

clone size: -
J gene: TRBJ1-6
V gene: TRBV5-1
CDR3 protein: ASSPGQINSPLH

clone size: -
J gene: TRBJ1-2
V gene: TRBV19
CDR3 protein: ASSTSRDTPGYT

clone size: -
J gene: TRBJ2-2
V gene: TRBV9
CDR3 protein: ASSGPVLNTGELF

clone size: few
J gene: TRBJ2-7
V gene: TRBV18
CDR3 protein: ASSPFRGINEQY

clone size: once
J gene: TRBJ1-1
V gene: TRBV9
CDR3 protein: ASSALTGANTEAF

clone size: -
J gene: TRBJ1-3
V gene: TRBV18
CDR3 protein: ASSPGGQGAGNTIY

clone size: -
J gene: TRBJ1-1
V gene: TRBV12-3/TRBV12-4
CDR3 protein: ASSFSGNTEAF

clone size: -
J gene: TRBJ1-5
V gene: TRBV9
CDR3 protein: ASSALGTRFSPQH

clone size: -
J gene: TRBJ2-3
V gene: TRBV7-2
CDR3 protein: ASSRTSPPDTQY

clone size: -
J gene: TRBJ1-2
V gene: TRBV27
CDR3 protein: ASSRGRGYGYT

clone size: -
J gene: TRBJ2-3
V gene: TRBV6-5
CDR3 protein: ASSLGTSRISTQY

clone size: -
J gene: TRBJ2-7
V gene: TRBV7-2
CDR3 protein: ASSLYVTSGSFREQY

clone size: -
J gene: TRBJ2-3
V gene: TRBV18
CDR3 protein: ASSPSQDTQY

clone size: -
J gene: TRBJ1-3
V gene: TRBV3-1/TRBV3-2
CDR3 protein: ASSPGNGGNTIY

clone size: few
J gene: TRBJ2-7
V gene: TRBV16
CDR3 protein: ASAPLEQRIGEQY

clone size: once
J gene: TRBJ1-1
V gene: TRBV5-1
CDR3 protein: ASSFVLNTEAF

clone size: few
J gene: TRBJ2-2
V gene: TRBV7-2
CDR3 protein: ASSPNGGANTGELF

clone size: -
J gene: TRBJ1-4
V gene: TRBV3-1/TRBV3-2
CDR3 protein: ASSQAGAGEKLF

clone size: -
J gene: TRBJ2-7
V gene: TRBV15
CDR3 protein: ATSREQGLAEYEQY

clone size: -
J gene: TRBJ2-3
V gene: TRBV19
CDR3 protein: ASSVIAGEGTDTQY

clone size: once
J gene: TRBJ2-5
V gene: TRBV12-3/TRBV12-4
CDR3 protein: ASSFGEETQY

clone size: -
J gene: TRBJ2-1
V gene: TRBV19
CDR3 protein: ASSIGTSPYNEQF

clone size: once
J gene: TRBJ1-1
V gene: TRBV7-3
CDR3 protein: ASSFGPQGLNTEAF

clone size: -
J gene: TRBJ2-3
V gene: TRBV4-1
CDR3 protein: ASSRQAGGSADTQY

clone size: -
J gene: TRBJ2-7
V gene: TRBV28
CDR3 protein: ASTQTETLYEQY

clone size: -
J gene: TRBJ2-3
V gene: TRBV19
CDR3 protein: ASISGQGGRTQY

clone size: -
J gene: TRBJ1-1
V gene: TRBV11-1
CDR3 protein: ASSLAPPGGVNTEAF

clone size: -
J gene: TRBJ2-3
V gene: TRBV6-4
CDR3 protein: ASSPAGTDTQY

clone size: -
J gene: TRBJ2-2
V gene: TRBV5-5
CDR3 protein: ASSFLTGFDTGELF